What follows are 8 T cell receptor beta chains derived from one specimen sequenced in a study of blood T cell repertoires in COVID-19. Using immunoSEQ multiplex PCR, the repertoire was profiled, and TCRdb retains in-frame clones only, with some absent. The sample lists about 46,000 clones, approximately 83% seen once, with about a third in the top ten. The sequencing sample was made of peripheral blood. The source of these receptors is a woman older than 75 with COVID-19, enrolled during active disease.

The table lists this clone with a count of one. This sequence joins TRBV4-1 and TRBJ2-3; D unclear. Germline V gene data show CDR1 as MGHRA and CDR2 as YSYEKL. The CDR3 loop spans 15 amino acids. Trimming removed 0 bases from V and 1 base from J, with 8 bases in between. The CDR3 sequence: CASSQDWQGTDTQYF. CDR3 nucleotides: TGCGCCAGCAGCCAAGATTGGCAGGGCACAGATACGCAGTATTTT.

The V and J genes are TRBV4-3 and TRBJ1-5, with D unresolved. CDR1 LGHNA and CDR2 YSLEER come from the germline V gene. The germline V and J ends were trimmed by 0 bases and 0 bases, with 9 bases remaining between them. This CDR3 comprises 16 residues. The CDR3 DNA reads as TGCGCCAGCAGCCAAGATCCAGGCGCTAGCAATCAGCCCCAGCATTTT. Protein: CASSQDPGASNQPQHF.

The rearrangement uses TRBV19 and TRBJ1-6; no clear D. This CDR3 comprises 15 residues. V lost 5 bases and J 8 bases, leaving 16 bases between the germline ends. Per germline, CDR1 LNHDA and CDR2 SQIVND (reference sequence). The CDR3 loop is CASSVLDVGHSPLHF. The CDR3 coding sequence is TGTGCCAGTAGTGTCCTCGATGTCGGTCATTCACCCCTCCACTTT.

The J gene is TRBJ2-2, the V gene TRBV9; D possibly corresponds to TRBD2 (6 bases). This CDR3 comprises 15 residues. The ends were cut back, 0 bases at V and 8 bases at J, with 14 bases in the middle. Germline V CDR1 and CDR2: SGDLS, YYNGEE. The CDR3 loop is CASSVGASVRGELFF. CDR3 coding DNA: TGTGCCAGCAGCGTAGGGGCTAGCGTGAGGGGGGAGCTGTTTTTT.

CDR3 coding DNA: TGTGCCAGCAGTGTGGAGATCCTTAGCAATCAGCCCCAGCATTTT. Translating gives CASSVEILSNQPQHF. The genes are TRBV2 and TRBJ1-5; no reliable D call. Trimming pared 4 bases from V and 0 bases from J, leaving 10 bases between. Germline V gives CDR1 SNHLY, CDR2 FYNNEI. CDR3 length: 15 residues.

This clone has just a few counts. The chain joins TRBV29-1 to TRBJ1-4, with 7 bases matching TRBD1. Germline loops: CDR1 SQVTM, CDR2 ANQGSEA. The CDR3 runs 15 residues. Trimming at V came to 4 bases and at J to 8 bases, leaving 13 bases not matched to a gene. The CDR3 DNA reads as TGCAGCGTTGCCGGACAGGACGGTCGGGAGGAAAAACTGTTTTTT. Encoded protein: CSVAGQDGREEKLFF.

The chain is built from TRBV14 and TRBJ2-7; 12 bases line up with TRBD2. Germline-derived CDR1 and CDR2 are SGHDN and FVKESK. Trimming cost V 2 bases and J 2 bases; bases outside gene matches: 10. CDR3 length equals 18 residues. CDR3 sequence: CASSQSPGTSGPPYEQYF. The DNA of the CDR3 is TGTGCCAGCAGCCAATCCCCCGGGACTAGCGGGCCCCCCTACGAGCAGTACTTC. The whole variable domain, filled in from reference TRBV14 and TRBJ2-7, reads EAGVTQFPSHSVIEKGQTVTLRCDPISGHDNLYWYRRVMGKEIKFLLHFVKESKQDESGMPNNRFLAERTGGTYSTLKVQPAELEDSGVYFCASSQSPGTSGPPYEQYFGPGTRLTVT.

In DNA form, the CDR3 reads TGTGCCAGCAGCCAACGGCGGGAGGCGTACAATGAGCAGTTCTTC. It yields the protein CASSQRREAYNEQFF. The chain is built from TRBV4-2 and TRBJ2-1; 8 bases align to TRBD2. The germline gives CDR1 LGHNA, CDR2 YNFKEQ. The V gene end was trimmed by 2 bases and the J gene end by 4 bases; junction bases not matched to a gene: 4. There are 15 residues in the CDR3.